The 21 T cell receptor beta chains given below trace back to one sample, sequenced in a study of memory CD4+ T cells and cytomegalovirus serostatus (dated by TCRdb to 2018 to 2020). Library preparation used the immunoSEQ multiplex PCR assay. In its TCRdb copy, this immuneACCESS table keeps in-frame sequences only and misses some clones. Where compared with another copy, unresolved V genes explain less than half of these, and the others have no known cause. The sample table holds approximately 45,000 clones, of which 79% were seen once. Roughly 1.1% of the sample comes from the top ten. A FACSAria II was used to sort memory CD4+ T cells, defined as single viable CD3+CD4+CD8-CD45RO+ cells. The sequencing input was memory CD4+ T cells from blood. Every receptor here comes from an adult in good health and CMV-seronegative.

The chain joins TRBV19 to TRBJ2-7, with TRBD1 matching over 9 bases. Germline V gene lookup returns CDR1 LNHDA and CDR2 SQIVND (reference sequence). Germline trimming cut 6 bases from V and 2 bases from J; bases unmatched to any gene: 5. This CDR3 is 14 amino acids long. The CDR3 protein is CASRRTGETYEQYF. In DNA, the CDR3 is TGTGCCAGTAGGAGGACAGGGGAAACCTACGAGCAGTACTTC.

A single count supports this clone. The rearrangement joins TRBV29-1 to TRBJ2-7; D perhaps matches TRBD2 (6 bases). This CDR3 has 14 residues. Trimming shortened V by 4 bases and J by 0 bases, and 13 bases separated the two germline ends. In germline, CDR1 is SQVTM, CDR2 ANQGSEA. CDR3 coding DNA: TGCAGCGTTGGGGGGGTTGGGGGCTCCTACGAGCAGTACTTC. Translated: CSVGGVGGSYEQYF.

The gene calls are TRBV6-5 and TRBJ1-2; 7 nucleotides line up with TRBD1. Trimming cost V 5 bases and J 5 bases; bases outside gene matches: 11. The germline V gene has CDR1 MNHEY and CDR2 SVGAGI. This CDR3 region has 15 residues. The CDR3 DNA sequence: TGTGCCAGCAGTGGGGGACAGTTGCTCTATTATGGCTACACCTTC. Translating it yields CASSGGQLLYYGYTF.

The rearrangement joins TRBV10-3 to TRBJ1-1, with TRBD1 matching 7 bases. The germline gives CDR1 ENHRY, CDR2 SYGVKD. The CDR3 is 13 amino acids. V gave up 6 bases and J gave up 2 bases; unmatched junction bases: 3. The CDR3 region has the DNA TGTGCCATCAGGGGACAGCCTAACACTGAAGCTTTCTTT. The encoded protein is CAIRGQPNTEAFF.

The CDR3 bases are TGTGCCAGCAGCTTTGACAGAGCGGGAACTGAAGCTTTCTTT. Encoded protein: CASSFDRAGTEAFF. The chain uses TRBV11-2 and TRBJ1-1; D is perhaps TRBD1 (5 bases). The length of the CDR3 is 14 residues. From germline, CDR1 is SGHAT and CDR2 FQNNGV. The V end was cut by 3 bases, the J end by 5 bases, with 13 bases between.

The chain is built from TRBV15 and TRBJ1-5; 7 nucleotides agree with TRBD1. This CDR3 region has 17 residues. Germline CDR1 and CDR2: LNHNV and YYDKDF (reference sequence). Germline trimming cut 4 bases from V and 4 bases from J; bases unmatched to any gene: 13. The CDR3 coding sequence is TGTGCCACCAGCACCAACCGACAGGGCATAGGAAATCAGCCCCAGCATTTT. Encoded protein: CATSTNRQGIGNQPQHF.

This chain uses TRBV7-2 with TRBJ2-2, with D perhaps TRBD2 (6 bases). Per germline, CDR1 SGHTA and CDR2 FQGNSA. V lost 5 bases and J 3 bases, leaving 13 bases between the germline ends. The CDR3 runs 15 residues. The CDR3 protein is CASSLYSGDTGELFF. The DNA of the CDR3 is TGTGCCAGCAGCCTCTATAGCGGAGACACCGGGGAGCTGTTTTTT. The complete variable domain, with remaining parts taken from reference TRBV7-2 and TRBJ2-2, reads GAGVSQSPSNKVTEKGKDVELRCDPISGHTALYWYRQSLGQGLEFLIYFQGNSAPDKSGLPSDRFSAERTGGSVSTLTIQRTQQEDSAVYLCASSLYSGDTGELFFGEGSRLTVL.

The CDR3 DNA reads as TGCAGTGCTCAAGACGAAGAGACCCAGTACTTC. This translates into CSAQDEETQYF. The rearrangement uses TRBV20-1 and TRBJ2-5; D not certain. This CDR3 region has 11 residues. Germline CDR1 reads DFQATT; CDR2 reads SNEGSKA (reference sequence). V lost 5 bases and J 3 bases, leaving 7 bases between the germline ends.

V and J are TRBV19 and TRBJ1-2, with 7 positions matching TRBD1. The CDR3 runs to 15 residues. Germline V gene lookup returns CDR1 LNHDA and CDR2 SQIVND (reference sequence). V was pared by 5 bases and J by 2 bases, with 8 bases of the junction left unmatched. CDR3 sequence: CASSQLQGINYGYTF. Written as DNA, the CDR3 is TGTGCCAGTAGTCAACTACAGGGGATAAACTATGGCTACACCTTC. The whole variable domain, filled in from reference TRBV19 and TRBJ1-2, reads DGGITQSPKYLFRKEGQNVTLSCEQNLNHDAMYWYRQDPGQGLRLIYYSQIVNDFQKGDIAEGYSVSREKKESFPLTVTSAQKNPTAFYLCASSQLQGINYGYTFGSGTRLTVV.

V usage is TRBV4-1 and J usage is TRBJ2-5; D remains unclear. This CDR3 contains 14 residues. V lost 3 bases, J lost 3 bases, and 11 bases lay in between. In germline, CDR1 is MGHRA, CDR2 YSYEKL. Here the CDR3 DNA reads TGCGCCAGCAGCCAGAGGCAGGTGGAAGAGACCCAGTACTTC. It translates to CASSQRQVEETQYF.

This chain connects TRBV7-9 to TRBJ1-2, with 7 bases that match TRBD1. The germline gives CDR1 SEHNR, CDR2 FQNEAQ (reference sequence). The CDR3 has 15 residues. V trimming: 4 bases; J trimming: 0 bases; junction bases outside the gene matches: 5. In DNA form, the CDR3 reads TGTGCCAGCAGCTCCTGGGGACAGACTAACTATGGCTACACCTTC. Translation gives CASSSWGQTNYGYTF.

The chain links TRBV7-2 to TRBJ1-2; D not resolved. Trimming removed 1 base at V and 6 bases at J, with 12 bases between. Germline values: CDR1 SGHTA, CDR2 FQGNSA. The CDR3 sequence is 14 residues long. The CDR3 region is CASSLGYPRDGYTF. CDR3 DNA sequence: TGTGCCAGCAGCTTAGGATACCCTCGGGATGGCTACACCTTC.

The chain links TRBV5-1 to TRBJ1-3, with D hard to call. This CDR3 contains 13 residues. V lost 1 base and J lost 2, with 4 bases in between. Looked up from germline, CDR1 is SGHRS and CDR2 is YFSETQ. The CDR3 DNA reads TGCGCCAGCAGCTTGAGCCCTGGAAACACCATATATTTT. Translation gives CASSLSPGNTIYF.

V gene TRBV7-6 combines with J gene TRBJ1-2, with 8 bases aligning to TRBD1. Germline lookup yields CDR1 SGHVS and CDR2 FNYEAQ. After removal of 5 bases from V and 3 bases from J, the junction contained 2 bases not matched to a gene. The CDR3 is 13 amino acids. CDR3 nucleotide sequence: TGTGCCAGCAGCGCAGGGGGCGACTATGGCTACACCTTC. Protein: CASSAGGDYGYTF.

This chain links TRBV5-8 with TRBJ2-5, with D possibly matching TRBD2 (5 bases). Germline assignment: CDR1 SGHTS and CDR2 YDEGEE. The CDR3 has 16 residues. Trimming took 4 bases from V and 1 from J, leaving 17 bases between them. CDR3 protein: CASSVGLNPLQETQYF. The CDR3 DNA sequence: TGTGCCAGCAGCGTTGGACTGAACCCCCTCCAAGAGACCCAGTACTTC.

J is TRBJ1-5 and V is TRBV19, with D perhaps matching TRBD1 (5 bases). V lost 6 bases, J lost 5 bases, and 11 bases lay in between. CDR1 is LNHDA, CDR2 SQIVND, per germline (reference sequence). This CDR3 is built from 13 residues. The CDR3 reads CASRDGTDQPQHF. The CDR3 nucleotides read TGTGCCAGTAGGGACGGGACTGATCAGCCCCAGCATTTT.

V and J are TRBV5-1 and TRBJ1-4; D gene uncertain. CDR3 size: 15 residues. V was cut by 5 bases and J by 0 bases, with 11 bases left in between. The germline gives CDR1 SGHRS, CDR2 YFSETQ. The CDR3 loop reads CASRSSVATNEKLFF. Written as DNA, the CDR3 is TGCGCCAGCAGGTCCTCAGTCGCAACTAATGAAAAACTGTTTTTT.

This chain links TRBV4-2 with TRBJ2-1; TRBD2 agrees at 9 bases. This CDR3 spans 17 amino acids. Germline V gene data show CDR1 as LGHNA and CDR2 as YNFKEQ. V gave up 4 bases and J gave up 6 bases; unmatched junction bases: 13. The CDR3 region is CASSPGTSRSPTNEQFF. The CDR3 nucleotides read TGTGCCAGCAGCCCAGGGACTAGCCGCTCCCCTACCAATGAGCAGTTCTTC.

J is TRBJ2-1 and V is TRBV6-1; 9 bases map to TRBD2. Losses at the gene ends were 6 bases for V and 9 bases for J; bases not matched to a gene: 9. The CDR3 has 14 residues. Germline V gives CDR1 MNHNS, CDR2 SASEGT. In DNA, the CDR3 is TGTGCCAGCAGGGTAATAGCGGGGGAGGTTGAGCAGTTCTTC. Residues: CASRVIAGEVEQFF.

The chain employs TRBV29-1 and TRBJ2-5; 8 bases agree with TRBD1. This CDR3 has 14 residues. Trimming took 4 bases from V and 5 from J; bases not matched to a gene: 9. Per the germline V gene, CDR1 is SQVTM and CDR2 is ANQGSEA. The CDR3 DNA reads TGCAGCGTTGCGGCGGGGACAGGAGGGGAGACCCAGTACTTC. Translated, it gives CSVAAGTGGETQYF. The full variable domain, with the rest looked up from reference TRBV29-1 and TRBJ2-5, is SAVISQKPSRDICQRGTSLTIQCQVDSQVTMMFWYRQQPGQSLTLIATANQGSEATYESGFVIDKFPISRPNLTFSTLTVSNMSPEDSSIYLCSVAAGTGGETQYFGPGTRLLVL.

This clone was seen more than once but under ten times. J is TRBJ2-1 and V is TRBV7-2; 10 bases are a match to TRBD1. The trim removed 5 bases at V and 9 bases at J, leaving 10 bases unmatched. This CDR3 spans 15 amino acids. CDR1 and CDR2 (germline): SGHTA, FQGNSA. This CDR3 reads CASSRYRTGGGEQFF. CDR3 in DNA: TGTGCCAGCAGCCGCTACCGGACAGGGGGAGGTGAGCAGTTCTTC. Combining the CDR3 with reference TRBV7-2 and TRBJ2-1 gives the whole variable domain GAGVSQSPSNKVTEKGKDVELRCDPISGHTALYWYRQSLGQGLEFLIYFQGNSAPDKSGLPSDRFSAERTGGSVSTLTIQRTQQEDSAVYLCASSRYRTGGGEQFFGPGTRLTVL.